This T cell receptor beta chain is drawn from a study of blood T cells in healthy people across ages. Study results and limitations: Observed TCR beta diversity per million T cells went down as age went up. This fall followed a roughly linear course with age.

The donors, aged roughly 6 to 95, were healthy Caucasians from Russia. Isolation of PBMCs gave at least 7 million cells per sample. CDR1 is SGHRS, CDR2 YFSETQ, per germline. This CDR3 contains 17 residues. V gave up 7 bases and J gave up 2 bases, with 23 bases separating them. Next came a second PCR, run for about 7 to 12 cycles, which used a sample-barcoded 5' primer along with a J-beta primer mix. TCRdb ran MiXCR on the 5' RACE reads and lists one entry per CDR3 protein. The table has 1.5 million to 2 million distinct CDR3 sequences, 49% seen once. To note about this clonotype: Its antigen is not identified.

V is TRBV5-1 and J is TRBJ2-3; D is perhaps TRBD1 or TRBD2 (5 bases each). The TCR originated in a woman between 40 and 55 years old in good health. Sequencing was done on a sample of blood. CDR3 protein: CASGLGASPLSTDTQYF. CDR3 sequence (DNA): TGCGCCAGCGGGCTCGGGGCGTCCCCTCTCTCCACAGATACGCAGTATTTT.